Below, 26 T cell receptor beta chains from the same sample are listed, as sequenced in a study of blood T cell repertoires in COVID-19. The table came from immunoSEQ multiplex PCR; TCRdb's copy has only in-frame clones and leaves some out. The data hold some 200,000 clones, with around four fifths observed a single time. Sequencing input: peripheral blood. These receptors were taken from a woman aged 55-70 years who had recovered from COVID-19.

This chain connects TRBV7-2 to TRBJ1-1, with TRBD1 identical over 7 bases. The CDR3 has 14 residues. J was trimmed by 5 bases and V by 5 bases; bases with no gene match: 8. Germline CDR1 and CDR2: SGHTA and FQGNSA. CDR3 in amino acids: CASSQRQGRTEAFF. CDR3 DNA: TGTGCCAGCAGCCAGAGACAGGGACGAACTGAAGCTTTCTTT.

The table lists this clone with a count of one. The rearrangement joins TRBV6-6 to TRBJ2-3, with 7 bases matching TRBD1. CDR1 is MNHNY, CDR2 SVGAGI, per germline (reference sequence). CDR3 length: 16 amino acids. V was pared by 2 bases and J by 2 bases, with 7 bases of the junction left unmatched. The CDR3 protein is CASSYSRDSDTDTQYF. In DNA, the CDR3 is TGTGCCAGCAGTTACAGCCGGGACAGCGACACAGATACGCAGTATTTT.

The chain uses TRBV19 and TRBJ1-2, with 9 nucleotides matching TRBD1. J lost 7 bases, V lost 6 bases, and 15 bases had no gene match. The CDR3 loop spans 16 amino acids. CDR1 is LNHDA, CDR2 SQIVND, per germline (reference sequence). The CDR3 DNA follows: TGTGCCAGTAGGACGATTCCGGGACAGGGTTTTTCTGGCTACACCTTC. It yields the protein CASRTIPGQGFSGYTF.

The gene calls are TRBV30 and TRBJ1-2; 10 bases map to TRBD1. Germline CDR1 GTSNPN, CDR2 SVGIG (reference sequence). Trimming removed 1 base from V and 4 bases from J; junction bases left unmatched: 6. This CDR3 contains 15 residues. As DNA, the CDR3 is TGTGCCTGGAGTGCAGGATGGACAGGGGGCTATGGCTACACCTTC. This translates into CAWSAGWTGGYGYTF.

Notes on this clone: Other DNA variants within this sample encode the same CDR3. The rearrangement uses TRBV5-1 and TRBJ1-2; D not resolved. The CDR3 totals 14 residues. Trimming cost V 2 bases and J 0 bases, with 8 bases left between them. Germline lookup yields CDR1 SGHRS and CDR2 YFSETQ. CDR3 amino acids: CASSLGVANYGYTF. CDR3 coding DNA: TGCGCCAGCAGCTTAGGAGTTGCTAACTATGGCTACACCTTC. Supplemented by reference TRBV5-1 and TRBJ1-2, the full variable domain reads KAGVTQTPRYLIKTRGQQVTLSCSPISGHRSVSWYQQTPGQGLQFLFEYFSETQRNKGNFPGRFSGRQFSNSRSEMNVSTLELGDSALYLCASSLGVANYGYTFGSGTRLTVV.

This clone has only a few counts. J is TRBJ2-7 and V is TRBV6-5; D may be TRBD1 (6 bases). Trimming left V 6 bases short and J 3 bases short, with 9 bases between. CDR3 length equals 12 residues. Germline assignment: CDR1 MNHEY and CDR2 SVGAGI. CDR3 sequence: CASSRDIYEQYF. Here the CDR3 DNA reads TGTGCCAGCAGCCGGGACATCTACGAGCAGTACTTC.

V and J are TRBV2 and TRBJ1-1, with TRBD1 matching over 8 bases. With V trimmed by 7 bases and J by 0 bases, 4 bases remained unmatched. CDR1 and CDR2 from the germline V gene are SNHLY and FYNNEI. This CDR3 has 14 amino acids. The CDR3 protein is CASTSDRVNTEAFF. CDR3 nucleotides: TGTGCCAGCACTTCGGACAGGGTGAACACTGAAGCTTTCTTT. Full variable domain (outside the CDR3, taken from reference TRBV2 and TRBJ1-1): EPEVTQTPSHQVTQMGQEVILRCVPISNHLYFYWYRQILGQKVEFLVSFYNNEISEKSEIFDDQFSVERPDGSNFTLKIRSTKLEDSAMYFCASTSDRVNTEAFFGQGTRLTVV.

The chain couples TRBV29-1 to TRBJ2-2; TRBD1 matches at 11 bases. J was trimmed by 3 bases and V by 0 bases; bases with no gene match: 12. Germline V lookup: CDR1 SQVTM, CDR2 ANQGSEA. The CDR3 runs to 19 residues. CDR3 DNA sequence: TGCAGCGTTGAAGATTTGAGGGTTTTGGGACAGGGGGACACCGGGGAGCTGTTTTTT. Translation gives CSVEDLRVLGQGDTGELFF.

V and J are TRBV9 and TRBJ1-4; 7 bases match TRBD1. This CDR3 is built from 18 residues. The germline gives CDR1 SGDLS, CDR2 YYNGEE. Trimming removed 1 base from V and 0 bases from J; junction bases left unmatched: 9. Written as DNA, the CDR3 is TGTGCCAGCAGCGTAACAGGGGCCCTCTCCGCAACTAATGAAAAACTGTTTTTT. It translates to CASSVTGALSATNEKLFF.

The chain joins TRBV7-3 to TRBJ1-1; D perhaps matches TRBD1 (5 bases). This CDR3 is built from 15 residues. Germline CDR1 SGHTA, CDR2 FQGTGA. Deletions cut 5 bases from V and 4 bases from J, with 17 bases between. The CDR3 DNA is TGTGCCAGCAGCGGAATCGGGGGTTTGGGCACTGAAGCTTTCTTT. Protein sequence: CASSGIGGLGTEAFF. Full variable domain (remainder filled in from reference TRBV7-3 and TRBJ1-1): GAGVSQTPSNKVTEKGKYVELRCDPISGHTALYWYRQSLGQGPEFLIYFQGTGAADDSGLPNDRFFAVRPEGSVSTLKIQRTERGDSAVYLCASSGIGGLGTEAFFGQGTRLTVV.

The genes are TRBV27 and TRBJ2-6, with TRBD2 identical over 8 bases. The CDR3 is made up of 17 amino acids. With 6 bases clipped from V and 1 base from J, the junction kept 8 bases outside the gene matches. CDR1 and CDR2 (germline): MNHEY, SMNVEV (reference sequence). The CDR3 here is CASRLSGGVSGANVLTF. For the CDR3, the DNA is TGTGCCAGCAGGCTATCCGGGGGGGTGTCTGGGGCCAACGTCCTGACTTTC.

This chain uses TRBV19 with TRBJ1-2; a weak D match, TRBD1 (6 bases). CDR1 is LNHDA and CDR2 is SQIVND in the germline V gene (reference sequence). The V gene lost 4 bases and the J gene lost 0 bases, with 9 bases spanning the gap. This CDR3 comprises 14 residues. The CDR3 loop is CASSTDSTNYGYTF. The CDR3 DNA reads TGTGCCAGTAGTACGGACAGTACTAACTATGGCTACACCTTC.

The J gene is TRBJ2-7, the V gene TRBV3-1 (or the pseudogene TRBV3-2); the D is unclear. CDR1 and CDR2 (germline): LGHDT, YNNKEL (reference sequence). V was pared by 1 base and J by 4 bases, with 8 bases between. This CDR3 has 13 residues. DNA of the CDR3: TGTGCCAGCAGCCAAGCCTCTAGTTACGAGCAGTACTTC. Residues: CASSQASSYEQYF.

The genes are TRBV4-1 and TRBJ2-3; 8 bases map to TRBD2. Per germline, CDR1 MGHRA and CDR2 YSYEKL. The CDR3 sequence is 15 residues long. The ends lost 1 base at V and 6 bases at J; junction bases unmatched: 6. For the CDR3, the DNA is TGCGCCAGCAGCCAAGGCCGCGGGGGGCGGGATACGCAGTATTTT. It codes for CASSQGRGGRDTQYF.

In its sample, this clone was seen once. The chain is built from TRBV5-1 and TRBJ1-3, with D maybe TRBD1 (6 bases). The ends were cut back, 4 bases at V and 7 bases at J, with 18 bases in the middle. Germline V gene data show CDR1 as SGHRS and CDR2 as YFSETQ. The CDR3 has 15 residues. Written as DNA, the CDR3 is TGCGCCAGCAGCACCGGCACAGGGCTTGGTAACACCATATATTTT. Amino acid sequence: CASSTGTGLGNTIYF. Using reference TRBV5-1 and TRBJ1-3 for the parts outside the CDR3, the full variable domain is KAGVTQTPRYLIKTRGQQVTLSCSPISGHRSVSWYQQTPGQGLQFLFEYFSETQRNKGNFPGRFSGRQFSNSRSEMNVSTLELGDSALYLCASSTGTGLGNTIYFGEGSWLTVV.

This clone was picked up a small number of times. CDR3 residues: CASSLETSGGAEQYF. The CDR3 DNA reads TGTGCCAGCAGCTTGGAGACTAGCGGGGGGGCCGAGCAGTACTTC. The chain links TRBV5-4 to TRBJ2-7, with 14 positions matching TRBD2. The CDR3 is 15 amino acids. The germline V gene encodes CDR1 SGHNT and CDR2 YYREEE (reference sequence). Trimming removed 0 bases from V and 6 bases from J; junction bases left unmatched: 2.

This clone was recorded only once. V gene TRBV15 combines with J gene TRBJ1-5; D unclear. Germline-derived CDR1 and CDR2 are LNHNV and YYDKDF (reference sequence). The CDR3 extends over 16 amino acids. Trimming took off 0 bases at V and 3 bases at J, with 12 bases between the two ends. As DNA, the CDR3 is TGTGCCACCAGCAGAGATTCAGGCAGGTTCAATCAGCCCCAGCATTTT. It encodes CATSRDSGRFNQPQHF.

This clone was found once. The rearrangement joins TRBV4-1 to TRBJ1-2; 10 nucleotides align to TRBD1. The CDR3 sequence is 17 residues long. Germline lookup yields CDR1 MGHRA and CDR2 YSYEKL. V shed 3 bases, J shed 0 bases, and the junction held 7 bases outside the gene matches. The CDR3 DNA reads TGCGCCAGCAGCCAGGTAGGGACAGGGGTTCCTAACTATGGCTACACCTTC. This encodes CASSQVGTGVPNYGYTF.

In this sample, this clone is medium-sized. The J gene is TRBJ2-5, the V gene TRBV27; the match to TRBD1 covers 9 bases. The CDR3 totals 15 residues. J gave up 7 bases and V 6 bases, and 12 bases lay outside the gene matches. Germline CDR1 and CDR2: MNHEY and SMNVEV (reference sequence). The CDR3 DNA is TGTGCCAGCAGGGGTTTCCTGGGACAGGGATCGACCCAGTACTTC. Its protein product is CASRGFLGQGSTQYF.

The chain is built from TRBV30 and TRBJ1-5, with 7 bases lining up with TRBD1. Trimming took 5 bases from V and 6 from J; bases not matched to a gene: 16. Germline V CDR1 and CDR2: GTSNPN, SVGIG (reference sequence). This CDR3 has 16 residues. The CDR3 region is CAWGPRDSLSRQPQHF. The CDR3, as DNA: TGTGCCTGGGGTCCCCGGGACAGCCTATCCCGTCAGCCCCAGCATTTT.

The chain combines TRBV4-3 with TRBJ2-2, with 8 bases matching TRBD2. The CDR3 sequence is 16 residues long. V shed 1 base, J shed 3 bases, and the junction held 4 bases outside the gene matches. CDR1 is LGHNA, CDR2 YSLEER, per germline. CDR3 DNA: TGCGCCAGCAGCCAAGGCGGGGGGCCCCACACCGGGGAGCTGTTTTTT. Protein product: CASSQGGGPHTGELFF.

The rearrangement uses TRBV13 and TRBJ1-4; 9 bases map to TRBD1. Germline CDR1 is PRHDT and CDR2 is FYEKMQ (reference sequence). Unmatched junction bases numbered 9, after V lost 5 bases and J lost 5 bases. The length of the CDR3 is 16 residues. The CDR3 loop is CASSLRTGESNEKLFF. As DNA, the CDR3 is TGTGCCAGCAGCCTTAGGACAGGGGAATCCAATGAAAAACTGTTTTTT.

This clone was seen at least ten times. The chain has TRBV5-5 and TRBJ1-1, with a weak D call TRBD1 (5 bases). The germline V gene encodes CDR1 SGHKS and CDR2 YYEKEE (reference sequence). This CDR3 is built from 13 residues. V lost 2 bases and J 3 bases, leaving 8 bases between the germline ends. CDR3 residues: CASSLTGDTEAFF. The CDR3 nucleotides are TGTGCCAGCAGCTTAACAGGAGACACTGAAGCTTTCTTT.

This chain connects TRBV11-1 to TRBJ1-5; D remains unclear. V was clipped by 2 bases and J by 4 bases, with 6 bases between them. The CDR3 has 13 amino acids. Germline lookup yields CDR1 SGHAT and CDR2 FQDESV (reference sequence). DNA for the CDR3: TGTGCCAGCAGCTTATTCCAGAATCAGCCCCAGCATTTT. This sequence encodes CASSLFQNQPQHF.

V gene TRBV27 combines with J gene TRBJ2-5; 8 bases agree with TRBD2. The CDR3 has 15 residues. Germline CDR1 is MNHEY and CDR2 is SMNVEV (reference sequence). The V and J ends lost 0 bases and 5 bases, in that order; junction bases with no gene match: 5. CDR3 DNA sequence: TGTGCCAGCAGTTTATCCGGGGGGGGCATGGAGACCCAGTACTTC. This translates into CASSLSGGGMETQYF.

This clone was seen a single time. The CDR3 reads CASTRLAGGQETQYF. Here the CDR3 DNA reads TGTGCCAGCACCAGACTAGCGGGGGGCCAAGAGACCCAGTACTTC. The rearrangement links TRBV11-2 to TRBJ2-5, with 13 bases matching TRBD2. The V segment lost 7 bases and the J segment 1 base; nucleotides outside the gene matches: 3. Germline lookup yields CDR1 SGHAT and CDR2 FQNNGV. This CDR3 region has 15 residues. The full variable domain, its missing parts supplied by reference TRBV11-2 and TRBJ2-5, is EAGVAQSPRYKIIEKRQSVAFWCNPISGHATLYWYQQILGQGPKLLIQFQNNGVVDDSQLPKDRFSAERLKGVDSTLKIQPAKLEDSAVYLCASTRLAGGQETQYFGPGTRLLVL.